This T cell receptor beta chain was documented in a study of shared clonotypes between healthy human individuals. Germline-derived CDR1 and CDR2 are MGHRA and YSYEKL. The CDR3 loop spans 16 amino acids. V was trimmed by 6 bases and J by 2 bases, leaving 20 bases between them. Clones were sequenced by immunoSEQ multiplex PCR, and TCRdb holds only the in-frame ones, with some missing. The table has some 500,000 clones, 90% to 97% seen once. V is TRBV4-1 and J is TRBJ2-7; D might be TRBD1 (6 bases). The TCR originated in a woman aged 30 to 39 in good health. The material sequenced was naive CD4+ T cells sorted from blood. Sample subset: CD45RA+ positively selected. CDR3 bases: TGCGCCAGCAGGCGTGAATTAGGGGGATCAGCCTACGAGCAGTACTTC. Translation gives CASRRELGGSAYEQYF.